This TCR beta chain comes out of a study of T cell responses to AZD1222 COVID-19 vaccine. The study, taken as a whole, reports: Baseline serostatus was positive in only six AZD1222 recipients. Compared with day 0, the breadth and depth of the Spike-specific TCR repertoire rose significantly after two doses of AZD1222.

Profiled with immunoSEQ multiplex PCR; TCRdb holds only in-frame clones, not every one. Of some 120,000 clones listed, about 89% are singletons. On this clone: As yet, its antigen is unknown.

Sample: peripheral blood, taken on day 0 of AZD1222 vaccination. The sequence was collected from an adult in good health.

The CDR3 bases are TGTGCTAGTGGTTTGGCAGGGGCCGACACCATATATTTT. Protein product: CASGLAGADTIYF. The chain combines TRBV12-5 with TRBJ1-3; TRBD1 might be the D (6 bases). CDR1 LGHNT and CDR2 FRNRAP come from the germline V gene. V was shortened by 1 base and J by 8 bases, with 9 bases between the two germline ends. The CDR3 is 13 amino acids.